The 22 T cell receptor beta chains below come from one sample, sequenced in a study of blood T cell repertoires in COVID-19 (dated by TCRdb to the early 2020s). Receptor libraries were prepared by the immunoSEQ multiplex PCR assay. The table comes from immuneACCESS by way of TCRdb, which keeps in-frame sequences with V and J called. Part of the clones is missing from these tables; in studies checked, under half for an unresolved V gene and the rest for unknown reasons. The sample profile shows roughly 15,000 clones; around 84% of them were found once. The ten largest clones take up over 30% of the sample. Material for sequencing was peripheral blood. The receptors come from a man aged 50 to 60 with active COVID-19.

This rearrangement joins TRBV7-9 to TRBJ1-6; 8 nucleotides line up with TRBD1. Germline CDR1 SEHNR, CDR2 FQNEAQ (reference sequence). The J segment lost 14 bases and the V segment lost 5 bases, leaving 11 bases of the junction unmatched. The length of the CDR3 is 14 residues. The CDR3 coding sequence is TGTGCCAGCAGCGTCGGGACAGGCGCGGCGTCCCTCCACTTT. This translates into CASSVGTGAASLHF.

The V gene is TRBV4-1, the J gene TRBJ1-1, with D perhaps TRBD1 (5 bases). The CDR3 consists of 16 residues. V was trimmed by 2 bases and J by 10 bases, leaving 23 bases between them. Germline V gene lookup returns CDR1 MGHRA and CDR2 YSYEKL. CDR3 sequence reads: CASSQLMVTGGSGAFF. Written as DNA, the CDR3 is TGCGCCAGCAGCCAACTAATGGTGACGGGGGGGTCCGGAGCTTTCTTT.

The rearrangement uses TRBV11-2 and TRBJ2-3; D possibly corresponds to TRBD2 (6 bases). Germline CDR1 SGHAT, CDR2 FQNNGV. Trimming removed 2 bases at V and 5 bases at J, with 17 bases between. The CDR3 length is 16 residues. The DNA for the CDR3 is TGTGCCAGCAGCTTAAGAGCAGCGGGTCTCCTAGATACGCAGTATTTT. It yields the protein CASSLRAAGLLDTQYF.

The chain carries TRBV5-4 and TRBJ1-2, with 9 bases that match TRBD1. J gave up 3 bases and V 4 bases, and 1 base lay outside the gene matches. The CDR3 runs 13 residues. Germline values: CDR1 SGHNT, CDR2 YYREEE (reference sequence). The CDR3 DNA is TGTGCCAGCAGCCGACAGGGGGACTATGGCTACACCTTC. Translated: CASSRQGDYGYTF.

This chain uses TRBV28 with TRBJ1-1; D is perhaps TRBD1 (5 bases). Trimming took 2 bases from V and 4 from J, leaving 11 bases between them. This CDR3 comprises 14 residues. Germline V lookup: CDR1 MDHEN, CDR2 SYDVKM. Here the CDR3 reads CASSLPGPGTEAFF. For the CDR3, the DNA is TGTGCCAGCAGTTTACCAGGGCCGGGCACTGAAGCTTTCTTT. Supplemented by reference TRBV28 and TRBJ1-1, the full variable domain reads DVKVTQSSRYLVKRTGEKVFLECVQDMDHENMFWYRQDPGLGLRLIYFSYDVKMKEKGDIPEGYSVSREKKERFSLILESASTNQTSMYLCASSLPGPGTEAFFGQGTRLTVV.

The sample holds a few counts of this clone. The chain has TRBV10-3 and TRBJ2-3; 7 bases map to TRBD1. The J segment lost 0 bases and the V segment lost 3 bases, leaving 9 bases of the junction unmatched. The V gene's germline CDR1 is ENHRY and CDR2 SYGVKD. The length of the CDR3 is 17 residues. As DNA, the CDR3 is TGTGCCATCAGTGACGGGACAGCAGCTTCTAGCACAGATACGCAGTATTTT. Translating it yields CAISDGTAASSTDTQYF.

This clone appeared a few times. This chain connects TRBV2 to TRBJ2-7, with TRBD1 matching 8 bases. The CDR3 sequence is 15 residues long. Germline V gene sequence: CDR1 SNHLY, CDR2 FYNNEI. V lost 1 base to trimming and J lost 1 base; unmatched junction nucleotides: 3. The CDR3 region is CASSEEWDRSYEQYF. In nucleotides, the CDR3 is TGTGCCAGCAGTGAAGAATGGGACAGGTCCTACGAGCAGTACTTC.

The V call is TRBV2, the J call TRBJ2-3, with 9 bases aligning to TRBD2. CDR3 size: 20 residues. J was trimmed by 2 bases and V by 6 bases; bases with no gene match: 21. The V gene's germline CDR1 is SNHLY and CDR2 FYNNEI. The CDR3 here is CASSGEDGGRVQGNTDTQYF. The CDR3 DNA is TGTGCCAGCAGCGGGGAAGATGGCGGGAGGGTGCAGGGGAACACAGATACGCAGTATTTT.

CDR3 sequence: CASSKRGGYTDTQYF. The CDR3 DNA is TGTGCCAGCAGCAAAAGAGGGGGTTACACAGATACGCAGTATTTT. The chain links TRBV7-8 to TRBJ2-3, with D possibly matching TRBD1 (6 bases). V was clipped by 5 bases and J by 2 bases, with 14 bases between them. The CDR3 has 15 amino acids. Per germline, CDR1 SGHVS and CDR2 FQNEAQ. The whole variable domain, filled in from reference TRBV7-8 and TRBJ2-3, reads GAGVSQSPRYKVAKRGQDVALRCDPISGHVSLFWYQQALGQGPEFLTYFQNEAQLDKSGLPSDRFFAERPEGSVSTLKIQRTQQEDSAVYLCASSKRGGYTDTQYFGPGTRLTVL.

The chain is built from TRBV3-1 (or the pseudogene TRBV3-2) and TRBJ2-7; 12 positions match TRBD2. CDR3 size: 15 residues. V gave up 1 base and J gave up 7 bases; unmatched junction bases: 5. Looked up from germline, CDR1 is LGHDT and CDR2 is YNNKEL (reference sequence). CDR3 DNA: TGTGCCAGCAGCCAAGGACTAGCGGGAGAGGAAGAGCAGTACTTC. Its protein product is CASSQGLAGEEEQYF.

The chain is built from TRBV27 and TRBJ2-3, with D hard to call. V dropped 0 bases and J dropped 2 bases, with 6 bases sitting between them. This CDR3 contains 14 residues. Germline CDR1 reads MNHEY; CDR2 reads SMNVEV (reference sequence). CDR3 nucleotide sequence: TGTGCCAGCAGTTTATCCCTACTCACAGATACGCAGTATTTT. It is translated as CASSLSLLTDTQYF.

This chain connects TRBV6-1 to TRBJ2-1, with D possibly matching TRBD2 (6 bases). Germline loops: CDR1 MNHNS, CDR2 SASEGT. V dropped 4 bases and J dropped 0 bases, with 16 bases sitting between them. The CDR3 has 17 residues. The CDR3 DNA reads TGTGCCAGCAGTGGTTCCCTAGCGCCGAGCTCCTACAATGAGCAGTTCTTC. The encoded protein is CASSGSLAPSSYNEQFF.

This rearrangement joins TRBV5-6 to TRBJ2-2; D is unresolved. Germline CDR1 reads SGHDT; CDR2 reads YYEEEE. V lost 3 bases to trimming and J lost 1 base, with 16 bases between them. The CDR3 consists of 17 residues. The CDR3 here is CASSSLTETLNTGELFF. Here the CDR3 DNA reads TGTGCCAGCAGCTCCCTCACAGAGACCCTGAACACCGGGGAGCTGTTTTTT.

This rearrangement joins TRBV29-1 to TRBJ2-6, with 7 nucleotides matching TRBD1. The CDR3 is made up of 17 amino acids. Trimming took 6 bases from V and 0 from J; bases not matched to a gene: 11. The germline CDR1 and CDR2 sequences are SQVTM and ANQGSEA. The CDR3 loop reads CSVMLTGYYSGANVLTF. The CDR3 bases are TGCAGCGTGATGCTGACAGGGTATTACTCTGGGGCCAACGTCCTGACTTTC.

The CDR3 nucleotides are TGTGCCAGCAGTGCGGGAGGGCCTGTGGATGAGCAGTTCTTC. Translating gives CASSAGGPVDEQFF. This chain connects TRBV9 to TRBJ2-1; 9 nucleotides match TRBD2. Germline CDR1 reads SGDLS; CDR2 reads YYNGEE. The CDR3 sequence is 14 residues long. The junction had 8 bases not matched to a gene; V was cut back by 5 bases and J by 8 bases.

The V call is TRBV2, the J call TRBJ2-2; 10 bases line up with TRBD2. In germline, CDR1 is SNHLY, CDR2 FYNNEI. The CDR3 contains 17 residues. The V gene end was trimmed by 11 bases and the J gene end by 0 bases; junction bases not matched to a gene: 12. Written as DNA, the CDR3 is TGTGCCGGGGGGGCTAGCGGGAGCTATACGAACACCGGGGAGCTGTTTTTT. Protein sequence: CAGGASGSYTNTGELFF.

V usage is TRBV5-6 and J usage is TRBJ2-1, with a weak D call TRBD1 (6 bases). There are 13 residues in the CDR3. V lost 2 bases and J lost 7, with 10 bases in between. CDR1 SGHDT and CDR2 YYEEEE come from the germline V gene. The CDR3 spells CASSFGTPNEQFF. DNA of the CDR3: TGTGCCAGCAGCTTCGGGACACCGAATGAGCAGTTCTTC.

CDR3 nucleotide sequence: TGTGCCAGCAGCTTGTTGGGGGGAGGGGAGACCCAGTACTTC. Its translation: CASSLLGGGETQYF. This rearrangement joins TRBV5-4 to TRBJ2-5, with TRBD2 identical over 7 bases. The CDR3 spans 14 residues. V was clipped by 1 base and J by 5 bases; unmatched bases: 5. Germline lookup yields CDR1 SGHNT and CDR2 YYREEE (reference sequence).

This rearrangement joins TRBV5-1 to TRBJ2-7; D might be TRBD1 (5 bases). Germline-derived CDR1 and CDR2 are SGHRS and YFSETQ. There are 12 residues in the CDR3. The V end was cut by 5 bases, the J end by 9 bases, with 15 bases between. The CDR3 here is CASSPGNVGQYF. For the CDR3, the DNA is TGCGCCAGCAGTCCAGGGAACGTCGGGCAGTACTTC.

The rearrangement joins TRBV11-2 to TRBJ2-7, with no clear D. This CDR3 comprises 14 residues. The V gene lost 3 bases and the J gene lost 4 bases, with 13 bases spanning the gap. The germline CDR1 and CDR2 sequences are SGHAT and FQNNGV. The CDR3 DNA follows: TGTGCCAGCAGCTTCGAGACCAGAGGATACGAGCAGTACTTC. Translation gives CASSFETRGYEQYF.

This chain connects TRBV4-2 to TRBJ2-1, with 11 bases aligning to TRBD2. The CDR3 extends over 20 amino acids. The V segment lost 0 bases and the J segment 0 bases; nucleotides outside the gene matches: 10. Looked up from germline, CDR1 is LGHNA and CDR2 is YNFKEQ. The CDR3 protein is CASSQESRLAGGSSYNEQFF. The CDR3 DNA reads as TGTGCCAGCAGCCAAGAGTCGAGGCTAGCGGGAGGTAGCTCCTACAATGAGCAGTTCTTC.

This clone was found a few times. The rearrangement joins TRBV7-9 to TRBJ2-2; D ambiguous. Trimming stripped 3 bases from V and 7 bases from J, with 3 bases between. This CDR3 spans 11 amino acids. Germline V gives CDR1 SEHNR, CDR2 FQNEAQ (reference sequence). The CDR3 DNA reads TGTGCCAGCAGCTTCCGCGGGGAGCTGTTTTTT. This translates into CASSFRGELFF.